This entry lists 7 T cell receptor beta chains sequenced from one sample in a study of blood T cell repertoires in COVID-19. TCRdb's copy holds only in-frame clones and misses some; the assay was immunoSEQ multiplex PCR. The sample yields approximately 50,000 clones, about 82% seen once. Input material: peripheral blood. All receptors come from an elderly woman with acute or convalescent COVID-19.

The rearrangement links TRBV6-5 to TRBJ1-3, with TRBD1 as a possible D gene (5 bases). The V end was cut by 7 bases, the J end by 0 bases, with 10 bases between. The CDR3 is 14 residues long. Germline lookup yields CDR1 MNHEY and CDR2 SVGAGI. CDR3 region: CASTLQVSGNTIYF. The CDR3 nucleotides are TGTGCCAGCACACTACAGGTCTCTGGAAACACCATATATTTT.

CDR3 DNA: TGTGCCACCAGGGGGCAGTACACCGGGGAGCTGTTTTTT. Translation gives CATRGQYTGELFF. V usage is TRBV15 and J usage is TRBJ2-2; D might be TRBD1 (5 bases). There are 13 residues in the CDR3. Germline V CDR1 and CDR2: LNHNV, YYDKDF (reference sequence). Trimming removed 6 bases at V and 3 bases at J, with 8 bases between.

J is TRBJ1-3 and V is TRBV3-1 (or the pseudogene TRBV3-2); D remains unclear. The CDR3 contains 17 residues. Trimming pared 4 bases from V and 0 bases from J, leaving 16 bases between. Germline CDR1 reads LGHDT; CDR2 reads YNNKEL (reference sequence). In nucleotides, the CDR3 is TGTGCCAGCAGCCCTACCACGAGGGCTTCCTCTGGAAACACCATATATTTT. It is translated as CASSPTTRASSGNTIYF.

The V gene is TRBV28, the J gene TRBJ2-7; 9 bases map to TRBD2. V gave up 4 bases and J gave up 1 base; unmatched junction bases: 5. The CDR3 is 15 residues long. CDR1 and CDR2 from the germline V gene are MDHEN and SYDVKM. DNA for the CDR3: TGTGCCAGCAGTTCCCCTAGCGGGGCATCCTACGAGCAGTACGTC. This translates into CASSSPSGASYEQYV.

This chain joins TRBV6-6 and TRBJ1-5; 11 nucleotides match TRBD1. Germline V gene sequence: CDR1 MNHNY, CDR2 SVGAGI (reference sequence). This CDR3 has 15 residues. Germline trimming cut 5 bases from V and 1 base from J; bases unmatched to any gene: 1. The CDR3 is CASSGQGASNQPQHF. CDR3 sequence (DNA): TGTGCCAGCAGTGGACAGGGGGCGAGCAATCAGCCCCAGCATTTT.

The J gene is TRBJ2-1, the V gene TRBV30, with 7 bases aligning to TRBD2. The V gene's germline CDR1 is GTSNPN and CDR2 SVGIG (reference sequence). This CDR3 is built from 11 residues. The trim removed 1 base at V and 13 bases at J, leaving 4 bases unmatched. The CDR3 sequence: CAWSGLAVQFF. For the CDR3, the DNA is TGTGCCTGGAGTGGACTAGCTGTTCAGTTCTTC. The full variable domain, rest sourced from reference TRBV30 and TRBJ2-1, is SQTIHQWPATLVQPVGSPLSLECTVEGTSNPNLYWYRQAAGRGLQLLFYSVGIGQISSEVPQNLSASRPQDRQFILSSKKLLLSDSGFYLCAWSGLAVQFFGPGTRLTVL.

The rearrangement uses TRBV11-2 and TRBJ1-6; D is uncertain. Trimming removed 5 bases from V and 11 bases from J, with 13 bases in between. The CDR3 length is 13 residues. The germline CDR1 and CDR2 sequences are SGHAT and FQNNGV. CDR3 sequence: CASSLSRETPLHF. CDR3 DNA sequence: TGTGCCAGCAGCCTTTCGAGGGAAACACCCCTCCACTTT. Looking up the rest from reference TRBV11-2 and TRBJ1-6 gives the full variable domain: EAGVAQSPRYKIIEKRQSVAFWCNPISGHATLYWYQQILGQGPKLLIQFQNNGVVDDSQLPKDRFSAERLKGVDSTLKIQPAKLEDSAVYLCASSLSRETPLHFGNGTRLTVT.